Reported below is one TCR beta chain. This clone occurred a few times. The target of this receptor is not known. No quality values exist for individual bases; no much larger clone is one base distant. Libraries were made using the immunoSEQ multiplex PCR assay. A mixture of 60 forward primers for TCR Vbeta segments and 13 reverse primers for TCR Jbeta segments was used in the multiplex PCR. A multiplex PCR assay on genomic DNA amplified the CDR3 region of rearranged TCR beta genes. On the Illumina HiSeq System, the amplified TCR beta libraries were sequenced as 87-base-pair reads. As for the authors' bioinformatics: A later analysis counted tens of millions of unique TCR beta chains across the 600 to 850 repertoires, and around 12 million of these chains were shared by at least two donors. Raw reads were error-corrected and collapsed into unique sequences with a nearest-neighbor algorithm that merged closely related sequences to remove PCR and sequencing errors. CDR3 sequences were aligned to IMGT reference sequences to assign V, D and J gene segments. For a sequence to be retained, a match of at least six nucleotides to both a V gene segment and a J gene segment was required. Rearrangements were classified as productive when the CDR3 lacked stop codons and remained in frame with V and J, and all other rearrangements were classified as non-productive. CDR3 was defined by IMGT convention, running from the second conserved V-encoded cysteine to the conserved J-encoded phenylalanine. The earlier analysis of 587 of the donors excluded sequences that lacked an unambiguous match to a single V gene segment. An earlier analysis of several hundred of the donors called V segments functional above 56.7% productive rearrangements and segregating when the between-donor standard deviation exceeded 5%. A statistical classification framework was developed to diagnose cytomegalovirus status using the catalog of TCR beta chain sequences. V and J gene assignment, in a later analysis, came from comparing TCR nucleotide sequences with IMGT/GENE-DB human TR gene sequences. In a later analysis, CDR3 sequences and most-parsimonious VDJ recombination scenarios were assigned using the TCRdist pipeline. In a later analysis, each TCR beta chain was defined by its CDR3 amino acid sequence together with its V-gene family, and reads without a unique V-gene family were excluded. As a way to deal with suspected cross-contamination and a sequencing artifact, a later analysis dropped roughly 620 nucleotide sequences that were highly shared and had low generation probability. A later analysis calculated a clonal expansion index for each public chain from normalized within-repertoire ranks of inferred template counts. In a later analysis, generation probabilities were computed using a VDJ recombination model fitted to out-of-frame rearrangements, and the results were checked against IGoR. Hypergeometric tests were used in a later analysis to score TCR-TCR, TCR-HLA and TCR-CMV co-occurrence, with a repertoire-size bias correction applied to the TCR pairs. A later analysis estimated false discovery rates by permuting HLA or CMV assignments 20 times. A later analysis grouped co-occurring TCRs with DBSCAN, adding TCRdist sequence similarity when clustering within HLA-allele-positive subsets. Repertoires with fewer than 30,000 or more than 120,000 public chains, plus five repertoires with anomalous nucleotide sharing, were excluded from co-occurrence clustering. Drawn from immuneACCESS, this table holds only the in-frame rearrangements with V and J called that TCRdb kept. Clones are partly lost; checked studies trace under half to an unresolved V gene and leave the rest unexplained. From that table come the V and J calls and clone size; the DNA was used to work out D and trimming. The sample profile shows some 170,000 clones; roughly 82% of them were found once. The ten largest clones take up roughly 1.6% of the sample.

The cohort comprised 666 healthy bone marrow donors. At the time of sampling, all cohort members were nominally healthy, though unrecorded immune exposures were likely present. The donor tested CMV seropositive, placing the donor among the roughly 300 seropositive members of the cohort. Every donor gave a peripheral blood sample, and the peripheral blood mononuclear cells from that sample were used for TCR beta sequencing. Genomic DNA was extracted from the blood cell samples with the Qiagen DNeasy Blood Extraction Kit. The CDR3 contains 14 residues, cysteine and phenylalanine counted. Here the CDR3 DNA is all that survives: 42 bases in frame from base 1. Trimming removed 3 bases from V and 5 bases from J; the gene matches leave 5 bases unexplained. Taken from the germline V gene, the CDR1 and CDR2 loops are SGHDT and YYEEEE. This sample is drawn from a study of cytomegalovirus exposure and HLA in healthy donors (dated by TCRdb to about 2017). Regarding the study in general: According to an earlier analysis of around 600 of the donors, 150 million to 200 million T cells yielded roughly 100 million unique TCR beta sequences and around 300 Gb of sequence data. Genome-wide SNP genotypes for about 55% of the roughly 670 donors were used in a later genetic analysis, which treated that subset as a discovery cohort. An earlier analysis of about 600 of the donors used high-throughput TCR beta sequencing to judge whether each TCR beta V gene segment behaved as functional or pseudogenic. A later analysis re-analyzed previously published TCR beta repertoires from about 730 donors and added high-resolution HLA genotyping to study TCR occurrence patterns. Typing coverage differed by locus: A, B, C, DRB1 and DQB1 were typed in about 620-640 donors, DQA1 in about 500, DPA1 in nearly 610, and DPB1 in 472. The study aimed to test whether cataloging public T cell receptors could reveal signatures of past pathogen exposure. Approximately 310 gigabases of sequencing data and approximately 84 million unique TCR sequences were included in an early release covering around 600 HLA-typed donors. Among the roughly 370 genotyped donors, 81% belonged to the genetic ancestry cluster associated with self-reported Caucasian donors. Rather than using new phenotypic data, the later analysis identified candidate immune exposures from TCR beta sequences and from how often those sequences occurred across donors. All discovery cohort repertoires had been generated using a single sequencing platform. Besides the first cohort of hundreds of subjects, a separate validation cohort made up of over a hundred different subjects was used. Roughly 5 DR-DQ haplotypes were handled as single units for association and clustering because linkage in the cohort was strong. The study used immunosequencing to profile the T cell repertoires of several hundred subjects and linked those repertoires to cytomegalovirus serostatus. Donor age, sex, ethnicity and CMV serostatus were collected together with the repertoire data. On average, 235,054 unique TCR beta nucleotide sequences were sequenced per donor among 398 genotyped donors of the cohort, with roughly 19% of those sequences being non-productive. To predict cytomegalovirus infection status, the study brought together high-throughput TCR immunosequencing, statistical association of individual TCRs with disease status, and machine learning. HLA typing included class I and class II loci at four-digit resolution. Beyond this particular receptor, the publication reports: A group of highly shared sequence variants was considered likely to be a technical artifact of the sequencing pipeline. It was suggested by the authors that the approach could potentially be generalized to other disease states and immunological phenotypes. In vitro tests confirmed that a few of the cytomegalovirus-associated TCR beta chains recognize cytomegalovirus antigens. Correlated functional status among segregating V segments might be attributable to linkage disequilibrium, but an unknown experimental factor could not be ruled out. In a later analysis, TCR association rates were found to vary across HLA loci, with the most associated TCRs seen for DRB1 alleles and the fewest for HLA-C alleles. A later analysis found that most CMV-associated TCR beta chains appeared HLA-restricted, with HLA associations seemingly driven largely by CMV exposure. In both the original and validation cohorts, the classifier was reported to diagnose cytomegalovirus status with high specificity and sensitivity. The only immune exposure information available for the cohort was CMV serostatus. Because HLA typing was unavailable for some donors at each locus, only the typed subset was used in association tests. Compared with the roughly 700-donor mean, donors in an Asian-associated ancestry cluster had fewer N-insertions in productive TCRs, according to a later genetic analysis. The cohort was sequenced for TCR beta chains only, and without alpha or paired-chain data the features that could be detected were limited. An earlier analysis of 450 to 750 of the donors showed that most TCR beta V segments appeared in productive rearrangements either about 87% or about 30% of the time, which broadly matched IMGT annotations. When HLA alleles, especially DR and DQ, strongly co-occurred, TCR associations were difficult to assign to individual alleles. At a false discovery rate of 0.05, a later analysis linked fewer than 20,000 TCR beta sequences to specific HLA alleles. The earlier analysis of around 600 of the donors excluded about 16 rarely observed V segments, including chromosome 9 orphons, because counts were too low. A further reported finding was that TCR beta sequences accurately predicted the HLA-A and HLA-B alleles for most subjects in the first cohort. Because the 87-base-pair reads could not distinguish some IMGT-functional V segments, including TRBV6-2 and TRBV6-3, those segments were excluded. In a later analysis, HLA-associated TCR beta chains were found to be more clonally expanded and to have lower generation probabilities than equally common non-associated chains. Most TCR sequences were seen in very few donors, while some public TCRs were found in many individuals. The study listed approximately 160 TCR beta chains as associated with cytomegalovirus. In a later genetic analysis, a missense DCLRE1C variant was associated with V-gene and J-gene trimming of TCR beta chains, and the association was replicated in an independent cohort. Sequencing depth was assumed to be roughly uniform across donors in the presence/absence analyses, though that assumption may not hold. Several of the top co-occurrence clusters appeared to be linked to parvovirus B19, influenza, CMV and Epstein-Barr virus, according to a later analysis.

Sequencing was performed on PBMCs. Recombination linked TRBV5-6 to TRBJ2-5; 9 of the junction bases match TRBD1. The receptor was derived from a girl aged 5-17 years in good health and CMV-seropositive. The DNA is TGTGCCAGCAGCTGGGGACAGGGAGGGGAGACCCAGTACTTC. The resulting protein is CASSWGQGGETQYF.